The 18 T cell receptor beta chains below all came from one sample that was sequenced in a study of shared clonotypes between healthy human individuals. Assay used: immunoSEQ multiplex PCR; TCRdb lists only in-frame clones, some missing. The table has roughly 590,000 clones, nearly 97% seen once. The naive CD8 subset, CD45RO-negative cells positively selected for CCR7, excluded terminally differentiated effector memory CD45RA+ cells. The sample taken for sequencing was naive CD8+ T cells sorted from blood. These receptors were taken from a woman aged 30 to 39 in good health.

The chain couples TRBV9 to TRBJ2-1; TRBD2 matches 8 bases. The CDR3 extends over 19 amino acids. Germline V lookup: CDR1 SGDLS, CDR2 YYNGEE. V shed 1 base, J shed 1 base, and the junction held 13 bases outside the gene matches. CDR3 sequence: CASSVSPSGRIGSYNEQFF. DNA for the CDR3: TGTGCCAGCAGCGTAAGCCCCAGCGGGAGAATTGGTTCCTACAATGAGCAGTTCTTC. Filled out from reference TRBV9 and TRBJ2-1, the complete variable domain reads DSGVTQTPKHLITATGQRVTLRCSPRSGDLSVYWYQQSLDQGLQFLIQYYNGEERAKGNILERFSAQQFPDLHSELNLSSLELGDSALYFCASSVSPSGRIGSYNEQFFGPGTRLTVL.

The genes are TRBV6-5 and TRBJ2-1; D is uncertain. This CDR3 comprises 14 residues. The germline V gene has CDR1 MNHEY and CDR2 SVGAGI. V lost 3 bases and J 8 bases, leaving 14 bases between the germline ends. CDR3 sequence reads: CASSYTTASDEQFF. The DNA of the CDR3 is TGTGCCAGCAGTTATACCACTGCCTCCGATGAGCAGTTCTTC.

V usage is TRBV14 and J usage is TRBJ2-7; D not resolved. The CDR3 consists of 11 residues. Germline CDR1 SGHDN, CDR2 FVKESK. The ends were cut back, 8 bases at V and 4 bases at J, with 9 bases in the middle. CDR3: CASSHLYEQYF. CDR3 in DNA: TGTGCCAGCTCTCACCTATACGAGCAGTACTTC.

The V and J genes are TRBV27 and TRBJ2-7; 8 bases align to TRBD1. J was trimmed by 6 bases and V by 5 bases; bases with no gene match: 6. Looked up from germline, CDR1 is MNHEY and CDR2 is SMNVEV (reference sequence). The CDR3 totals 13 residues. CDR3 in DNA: TGTGCCAGCAGTGTAGGACAGGGTGTCGAGCAGTACTTC. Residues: CASSVGQGVEQYF.

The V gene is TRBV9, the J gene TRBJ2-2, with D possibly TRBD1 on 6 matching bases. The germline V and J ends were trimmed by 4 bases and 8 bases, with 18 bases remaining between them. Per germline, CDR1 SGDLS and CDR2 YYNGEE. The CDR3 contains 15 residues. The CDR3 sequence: CASSLLGVTGGELFF. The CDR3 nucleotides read TGTGCCAGCAGCTTACTGGGAGTCACAGGGGGGGAGCTGTTTTTT.

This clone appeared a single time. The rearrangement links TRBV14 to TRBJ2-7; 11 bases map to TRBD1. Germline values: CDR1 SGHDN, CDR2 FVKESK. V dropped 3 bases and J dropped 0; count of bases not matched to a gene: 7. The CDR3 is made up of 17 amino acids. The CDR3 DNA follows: TGTGCCAGCAGCCAGAGGATCGGGACAGGGGGCTCCTACGAGCAGTACTTC. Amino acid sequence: CASSQRIGTGGSYEQYF.

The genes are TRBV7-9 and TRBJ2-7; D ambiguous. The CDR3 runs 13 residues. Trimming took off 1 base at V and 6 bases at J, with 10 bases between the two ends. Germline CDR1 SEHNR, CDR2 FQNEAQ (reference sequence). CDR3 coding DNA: TGTGCCAGCAGCTTAGATGTGATGTCCGAGCAGTACTTC. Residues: CASSLDVMSEQYF.

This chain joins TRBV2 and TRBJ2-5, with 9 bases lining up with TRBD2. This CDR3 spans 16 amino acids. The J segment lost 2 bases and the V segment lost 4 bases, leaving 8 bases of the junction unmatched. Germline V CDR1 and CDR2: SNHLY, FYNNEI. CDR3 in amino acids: CASSVETSGHQETQYF. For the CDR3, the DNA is TGTGCCAGCAGTGTGGAGACTAGCGGACATCAAGAGACCCAGTACTTC. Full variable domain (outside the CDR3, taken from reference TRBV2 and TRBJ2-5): EPEVTQTPSHQVTQMGQEVILRCVPISNHLYFYWYRQILGQKVEFLVSFYNNEISEKSEIFDDQFSVERPDGSNFTLKIRSTKLEDSAMYFCASSVETSGHQETQYFGPGTRLLVL.

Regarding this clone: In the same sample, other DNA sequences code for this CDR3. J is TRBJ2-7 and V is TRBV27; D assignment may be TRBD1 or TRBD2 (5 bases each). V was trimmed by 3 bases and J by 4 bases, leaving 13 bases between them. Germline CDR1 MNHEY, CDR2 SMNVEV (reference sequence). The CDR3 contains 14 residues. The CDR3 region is CASSFRGRGYEQYF. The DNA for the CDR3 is TGTGCCAGCAGTTTCCGGGGACGGGGTTACGAGCAGTACTTC.

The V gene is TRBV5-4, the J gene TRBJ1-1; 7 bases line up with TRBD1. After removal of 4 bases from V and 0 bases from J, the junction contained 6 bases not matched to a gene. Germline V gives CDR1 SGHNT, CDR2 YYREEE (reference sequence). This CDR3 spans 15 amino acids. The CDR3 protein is CASSPRQGVNTEAFF. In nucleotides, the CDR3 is TGTGCCAGCAGCCCCAGACAGGGCGTGAACACTGAAGCTTTCTTT.

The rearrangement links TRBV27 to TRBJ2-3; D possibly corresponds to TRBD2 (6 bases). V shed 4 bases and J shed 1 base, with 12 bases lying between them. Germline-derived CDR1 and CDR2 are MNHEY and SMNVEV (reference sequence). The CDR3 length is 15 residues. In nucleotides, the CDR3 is TGTGCCAGCAGTTCGCCGGGGGTCGGCACAGATACGCAGTATTTT. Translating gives CASSSPGVGTDTQYF.

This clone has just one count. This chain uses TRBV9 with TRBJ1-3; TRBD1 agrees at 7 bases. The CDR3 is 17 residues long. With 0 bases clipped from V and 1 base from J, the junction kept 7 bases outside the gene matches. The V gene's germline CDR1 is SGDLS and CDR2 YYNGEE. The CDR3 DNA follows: TGTGCCAGCAGCGTAGACGGGACAGTTACGTCTGGAAACACCATATATTTT. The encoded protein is CASSVDGTVTSGNTIYF.

The CDR3 region has the DNA TGTGCCAGCAGCTTAGCCGAGATGAGCGTGACCTCCTACGAGCAGTACTTC. Its translation is CASSLAEMSVTSYEQYF. The V call is TRBV7-8, the J call TRBJ2-7; no clear D gene. Germline V gene data show CDR1 as SGHVS and CDR2 as FQNEAQ. The CDR3 has 17 residues. The ends were cut back, 0 bases at V and 0 bases at J, with 15 bases in the middle.

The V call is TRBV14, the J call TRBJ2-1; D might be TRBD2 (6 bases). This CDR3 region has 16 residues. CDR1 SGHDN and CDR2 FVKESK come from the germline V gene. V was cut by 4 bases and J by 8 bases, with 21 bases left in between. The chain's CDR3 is CASSRRDSRVLDEQFF. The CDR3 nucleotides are TGTGCCAGCAGCCGAAGGGACTCTAGGGTGTTGGATGAGCAGTTCTTC.

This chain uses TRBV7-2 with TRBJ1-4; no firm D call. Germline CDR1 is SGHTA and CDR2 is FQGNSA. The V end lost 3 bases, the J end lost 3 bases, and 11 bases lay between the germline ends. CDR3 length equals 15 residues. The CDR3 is CASSFEGGANEKLFF. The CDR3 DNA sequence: TGTGCCAGCAGCTTCGAGGGCGGAGCTAATGAAAAACTGTTTTTT.

The CDR3 nucleotides are TGCGCCAGCAGCGGCAGGGCCAACACTGAAGCTTTCTTT. Its translation is CASSGRANTEAFF. V gene TRBV5-1 combines with J gene TRBJ1-1, with TRBD1 as a possible D gene (5 bases). The germline gives CDR1 SGHRS, CDR2 YFSETQ. This CDR3 has 13 residues. V lost 4 bases, J lost 2 bases, and 9 bases lay in between.

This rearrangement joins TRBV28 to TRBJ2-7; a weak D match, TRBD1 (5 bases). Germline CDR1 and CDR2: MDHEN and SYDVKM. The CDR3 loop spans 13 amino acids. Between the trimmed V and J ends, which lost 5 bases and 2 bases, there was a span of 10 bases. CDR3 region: CASSRTRTYEQYF. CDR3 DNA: TGTGCCAGCAGTAGGACAAGAACCTACGAGCAGTACTTC. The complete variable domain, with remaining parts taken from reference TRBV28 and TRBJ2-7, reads DVKVTQSSRYLVKRTGEKVFLECVQDMDHENMFWYRQDPGLGLRLIYFSYDVKMKEKGDIPEGYSVSREKKERFSLILESASTNQTSMYLCASSRTRTYEQYFGPGTRLTVT.

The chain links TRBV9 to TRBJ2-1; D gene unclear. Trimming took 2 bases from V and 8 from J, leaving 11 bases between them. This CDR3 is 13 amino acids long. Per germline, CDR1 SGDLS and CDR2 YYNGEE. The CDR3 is CASSVWDEDEQFF. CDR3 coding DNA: TGTGCCAGCAGCGTGTGGGATGAAGATGAGCAGTTCTTC.